The source of this T cell receptor beta chain is a study of blood T cell repertoires in COVID-19. Study-level information: Collection of acute and convalescent COVID-19 samples took place in the United States, Italy and Spain. PBMCs, B-cell-depleted T cells, or T cells were the source of the cDNA or gDNA that made up the material.

CDR3 length: 16 amino acids. CDR1 is KGHSH and CDR2 is LQKENI in the germline V gene. Trimming removed 2 bases at V and 7 bases at J, with 17 bases between. How the authors handled the data: Reference gene primer amplification in the assay estimated nucleated cell counts. Method: immunoSEQ multiplex PCR; TCRdb's copy keeps in-frame clones and lacks some. V, J and clone size reflect that table, while D and trimming were determined from the DNA. The sample carries about 440,000 clones, 80% to 90% recorded once. The material sequenced was peripheral blood. This chain connects TRBV18 to TRBJ1-4; TRBD1 is a possible D gene (6 bases). The clonotype was recovered from a woman younger than 45 with acute or convalescent COVID-19. The CDR3 sequence: CASSPEFAGGGEKLFF. As DNA, the CDR3 is TGTGCCAGCTCACCAGAGTTTGCGGGGGGCGGTGAAAAACTGTTTTTT.